The T cell receptor (beta chain) under discussion was sequenced for a study of PD-1 blockade in classical Hodgkin lymphoma. About the research overall: With a 2-week interval, patients received intravenous nivolumab at 3 mg/kg. Regarding the study as a whole: CD4+ TCR diversity, unlike CD8+, climbed significantly by C4D1. Any patient who commenced nivolumab under 1 year after ASCT was excluded. Complete responders matched newly diagnosed patients in baseline diversity.

The sample's time point: cycle 4 day 1 (C4D1), after 6 weeks of nivolumab. Each patient's relapse followed autologous stem cell transplantation, and brentuximab vedotin exposure varied. Sequencing used immunoSEQ multiplex PCR; TCRdb keeps in-frame clones, though not all of them. The data show tens of thousands of clones, about 90% seen once. This CDR3 is 16 amino acids long. Trimming cost V 5 bases and J 6 bases, with 22 bases left between them. Germline V gene lookup returns CDR1 MNHEY and CDR2 SMNVEV (reference sequence). This clone has just one count. Its antigen is as yet unknown. Sequencing was performed on peripheral blood mononuclear cells (PBMCs), taken before the fourth cycle of nivolumab. The receptor was isolated from a human donor with classical Hodgkin lymphoma. The V call is TRBV27, the J call TRBJ1-2, with D perhaps TRBD1 (5 bases). The CDR3 is CASSPTKRRARDGYTF. CDR3 nucleotide sequence: TGTGCCAGCAGTCCCACCAAGCGAAGGGCCAGGGATGGCTACACCTTC.